A selection of T cell receptor beta chains follows, all from one sample in a study of blood T cell repertoires in COVID-19. Using immunoSEQ multiplex PCR, the repertoire was profiled, and TCRdb retains in-frame clones only, with some absent. This sample has some 150,000 clones, with more than 80% found just once. The source material was peripheral blood. These receptors were taken from an older man with acute or convalescent COVID-19. CDR3s include the opening cysteine and the closing phenylalanine or tryptophan. D genes are given only for firm matches. Clone size, where shown, is once, few, many, or a class for clones that have expanded.

>NA|TRBV24-1|TRBD2|TRBJ2-7
TGTGCCACCAGTGTGGCGGGAGAGCCCTACGAGCAGTACTTC
CATSVAGEPYEQYF
>NA|TRBV19|NA|TRBJ1-5
TGTGCCAGTAGTATGTCGGTCCGCGCGGATCAGCCCCAGCATTTT
CASSMSVRADQPQHF
>NA|TRBV6-5|TRBD1|TRBJ1-6
TGTGCCAGCAGGACAGGGGAGTCCTATAATTCACCCCTCCACTTT
CASRTGESYNSPLHF
>many|TRBV28|TRBD2|TRBJ2-4
TGTGCCAGCGGTCGGCGGGGGGATGAAGGCATTCAGTACTTC
CASGRRGDEGIQYF
>once|TRBV5-5|TRBD1|TRBJ1-4
TGTGCCAGCAGCTTTGGACAGGGCTATGAAAAACTGTTTTTT
CASSFGQGYEKLFF
>NA|TRBV3-1/TRBV3-2|NA|TRBJ2-3
TGTGCCAGCAGCCAAAACGCAGGGGCAGATACGCAGTATTTT
CASSQNAGADTQYF
>few|TRBV5-4|TRBD1|TRBJ1-6
TGTGCCAGCAGCCAAGCCCCCGGGACAGGGGGACGGAATTCACCCCTCCACTTT
CASSQAPGTGGRNSPLHF
>once|TRBV7-8|TRBD1|TRBJ1-6
TGTGCCAGCAGCCCCCGGACAGGGTTTGATAATTCACCCCTCCACTTT
CASSPRTGFDNSPLHF
>few|TRBV7-6|TRBD1|TRBJ1-1
TGTGCCAGCAGCATGGTCCAGGGGGGAAGCACTGAAGCTTTCTTT
CASSMVQGGSTEAFF
>few|TRBV2|TRBD1|TRBJ1-5
TGTGCCAGCAGGACAGGGTTCGGCGATCAGCCCCAGCATTTT
CASRTGFGDQPQHF
>NA|TRBV10-3|NA|TRBJ1-6
TGTGCCATCAGTGACCAGGTGGGCAATTCACCCCTCCACTTT
CAISDQVGNSPLHF
>NA|TRBV27|NA|TRBJ1-6
TGTGCCAGCAGTTTATTGGGGGCAGGTTCACCCCTCCACTTT
CASSLLGAGSPLHF
>NA|TRBV3-1/TRBV3-2|NA|TRBJ1-1
TGTGCCAGCAGCCCTCAAGTCAGGGCGAACACTGAAGCTTTCTTT
CASSPQVRANTEAFF
>NA|TRBV20-1|TRBD1|TRBJ2-6
TGCAGTGCTAGTGGACAGGGTACTGGGGCCAACGTCCTGACTTTC
CSASGQGTGANVLTF
>NA|TRBV2|TRBD1|TRBJ1-4
TGTGCCAGCAGTGAATTGGGACAGGGGGAAAAACTGTTTTTT
CASSELGQGEKLFF
>NA|TRBV11-2|NA|TRBJ2-5
TGTGCCAGCAGCTTAGATCGTACCAGCGCTAAAGAGACCCAGTACTTC
CASSLDRTSAKETQYF
>NA|TRBV19|NA|TRBJ1-5
TGTGCCAGTAGCACGTCCGCGGGCGCGTATCAGCCCCAGCATTTT
CASSTSAGAYQPQHF
>NA|TRBV11-3|TRBD2|TRBJ2-1
TGTGCCAGCAGCTCTAGCGGGGTCTACAATGAGCAGTTCTTC
CASSSSGVYNEQFF
>NA|TRBV29-1|TRBD2|TRBJ2-3
TGCAGCGTGGCCCCCGGGGGGAGAGTAACAGATACGCAGTATTTT
CSVAPGGRVTDTQYF
>NA|TRBV7-3|NA|TRBJ1-1
TGTGCCAGCAGCTTCGAGGTGGTGTCGGCACCGAACACTGAAGCTTTCTTT
CASSFEVVSAPNTEAFF
>NA|TRBV7-9|TRBD1|TRBJ2-3
TGTGCCAGCAGCTCGGCCGGGACAGGGGGCACAGATACGCAGTATTTT
CASSSAGTGGTDTQYF
>NA|TRBV15|NA|TRBJ1-6
TGTGCCACCAGCCCAACAACGGGGGGGAGCTCACCCCTCCACTTT
CATSPTTGGSSPLHF
>NA|TRBV2|TRBD2|TRBJ2-1
TGTGCCAGCAGCATGACTAGCGGGGTAGGTAATGAGCAGTTCTTC
CASSMTSGVGNEQFF
>NA|TRBV11-2|NA|TRBJ2-7
TGTGCCAGCAGCCAAGGGGCCTACGAGCAGTACTTC
CASSQGAYEQYF
>NA|TRBV11-1|TRBD1|TRBJ2-3
TGTGCCAGCAGCTATACACAGGGGCACACAGATACGCAGTATTTT
CASSYTQGHTDTQYF
>many|TRBV12-3/TRBV12-4|NA|TRBJ1-6
TGTGCCAGCAGTCCAGTGAGGAATTCACCCCTCCACTTT
CASSPVRNSPLHF
>few|TRBV2|TRBD2|TRBJ2-5
TGTGCCAGCAGTGGCGGGACTAGCGGGAACCAAGAGACCCAGTACTTC
CASSGGTSGNQETQYF
>NA|TRBV28|TRBD1|TRBJ1-6
TGTGCCAGCAGTTTGGGGACGCAGGGGGGTTCACCCCTCCACTTT
CASSLGTQGGSPLHF
>NA|TRBV7-9|TRBD1|TRBJ1-4
TGTGCCAGCAGCTTATATGGGGACAGTCCTAATGAAAAACTGTTTTTT
CASSLYGDSPNEKLFF
>NA|TRBV3-1/TRBV3-2|TRBD2|TRBJ2-2
TGTGCCAGCAGCCAAGTAGCGGGGGCGAACACCGGGGAGCTGTTTTTT
CASSQVAGANTGELFF
>NA|TRBV7-2|NA|TRBJ2-7
TGTGCCAGCAGCTTAGGCGCGGAGACCTACGAGCAGTACTTC
CASSLGAETYEQYF
>NA|TRBV7-9|NA|TRBJ1-1
TGTGCCAGCAGTCAGCGGGATGGGACTGAAGCTTTCTTT
CASSQRDGTEAFF
>NA|TRBV7-2|NA|TRBJ2-1
TGTGCCAGCAGAAGGGACTTACTCTCCTACAATGAGCAGTTCTTC
CASRRDLLSYNEQFF
>NA|TRBV2|TRBD2|TRBJ2-7
TGTGCCAGCACCCCAGAAGCGGGGAGCTCCTACGAGCAGTACTTC
CASTPEAGSSYEQYF
>NA|TRBV27|NA|TRBJ1-6
TGTGCCAGCAGTTCGCAAGGGGCTTTAGGTTCACCCCTCCACTTT
CASSSQGALGSPLHF
>NA|TRBV27|NA|TRBJ2-3
TGTGCCAGCAGTAAGCCCGGAGGACTCCCCCGGGATACGCAGTATTTT
CASSKPGGLPRDTQYF
>few|TRBV5-1|TRBD1|TRBJ2-3
TGCGCCAGCAGCTTGTCCGGGACAGGGGGCACAGATACGCAGTATTTT
CASSLSGTGGTDTQYF
>NA|TRBV27|NA|TRBJ1-2
TGTGCCAGCAGTTTTTCGGGAGGGAATAACTATGGCTACACCTTC
CASSFSGGNNYGYTF
>NA|TRBV7-2|NA|TRBJ1-5
TGTGCCAGCAGCTTGGGTAACGGGGGGCAGCATTTT
CASSLGNGGQHF
>NA|TRBV10-1|TRBD2|TRBJ2-1
TGCGCCAGCAGTACTGGACTAGCCAATGAGCAGTTCTTC
CASSTGLANEQFF
>few|TRBV5-4|TRBD1|TRBJ2-7
TGTGCCAGCAGCTGGAATGGGACAGGACCTCACTCAAAGTACGAGCAGTACTTC
CASSWNGTGPHSKYEQYF
>NA|TRBV2|TRBD1|TRBJ2-2
TGTGCCAGCAGTGAAGCTCCCCGGACAGGGACGAACACCGGGGAGCTGTTTTTT
CASSEAPRTGTNTGELFF
>NA|TRBV7-9|NA|TRBJ2-1
TGTGCCACCCAAATGGACAACGTCAATGAGCAGTTCTTC
CATQMDNVNEQFF